The clone carrying this T cell receptor beta chain was found a few times. As yet, its antigen is unknown. TCR alpha and TCR beta cDNA libraries carrying sample barcodes and UMIs were produced by 5'RACE using constant-segment primers. TCRdb processed the 5' RACE reads anew with MiXCR; each CDR3 protein has one entry. The sample lists approximately 350,000 distinct CDR3 sequences; 10% to 15% were seen once. This record belongs to a study of T-cell memory formation after mild COVID-19. The overall study: In these data, TCR clusters were largely donor specific.

Regarding the study as a whole: CD4+ clones that contracted lay mainly in CM and EM; CD8+ ones lay in EMRA. Second-wave clones peaking on day 37 lacked confirmed SARS-CoV-2 specificity.

Sequenced input: PBMCs or a T cell subset sorted from them (not recorded which). The clonotype was recovered from a man aged 18 to 35 who had mild COVID-19 (a few samples of this study predate the infection). Cell type and time point are not known.

The CDR3: CASSPSGTSGLQETQYF. CDR3 nucleotides: TGTGCCAGCAGCCCCTCTGGGACTAGCGGCCTACAAGAGACCCAGTACTTC. The genes are TRBV6-6 and TRBJ2-5; 11 bases map to TRBD2. V shed 6 bases and J 2 bases; nucleotides not matched to a gene: 11. The CDR3 sequence is 17 residues long. CDR1 and CDR2 (germline): MNHNY, SVGAGI (reference sequence).